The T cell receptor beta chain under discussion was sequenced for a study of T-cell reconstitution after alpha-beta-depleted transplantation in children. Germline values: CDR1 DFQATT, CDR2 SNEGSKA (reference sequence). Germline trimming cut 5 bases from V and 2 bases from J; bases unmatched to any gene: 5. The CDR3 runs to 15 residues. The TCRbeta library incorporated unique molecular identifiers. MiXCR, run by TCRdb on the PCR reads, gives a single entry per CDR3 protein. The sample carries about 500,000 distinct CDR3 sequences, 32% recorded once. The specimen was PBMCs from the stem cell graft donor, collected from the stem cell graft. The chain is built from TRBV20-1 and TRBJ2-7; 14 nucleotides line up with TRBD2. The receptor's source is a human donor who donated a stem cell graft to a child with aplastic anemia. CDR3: CSAPQTSGRAYEQYF. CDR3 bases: TGCAGTGCTCCACAGACTAGCGGGAGGGCCTACGAGCAGTACTTC.